The sample holds many counts of the clone carrying this T cell receptor (beta chain). Antigen unknown. This entry is derived from a study of T cells after posttransplantation cyclophosphamide. Whole-study results and caveats: TRB clonality was highly associated with recipient CMV seropositivity and reactivation.

Libraries were prepared by immunoSEQ multiplex PCR; TCRdb keeps only in-frame clonotypes and omits some of them. This repertoire holds 30,000 to 35,000 clones, and none appear only once. The clonotype originates from a woman in her forties or fifties in good health and a related stem cell transplant donor. Material for sequencing was PBMCs.

The CDR3 spells CASSLFRVEGNTEAFF. The CDR3 DNA sequence: TGTGCCAGCAGCTTATTCAGGGTTGAAGGGAACACTGAAGCTTTCTTT. The chain employs TRBV7-9 and TRBJ1-1; TRBD1 is a possible D gene (5 bases). V dropped 2 bases and J dropped 1 base, with 14 bases sitting between them. CDR1 is SEHNR, CDR2 FQNEAQ, per germline (reference sequence). The CDR3 length is 16 residues.